The 30 T cell receptor beta chains given below trace back to one sample, sequenced in a study of cytomegalovirus exposure and HLA in healthy donors. In the PCR, 60 Vbeta and 13 Jbeta primers were used. Produced via immunoSEQ multiplex PCR; TCRdb's table is partial and in-frame only. The sample lists 54,000 or so clones; 55% to 65% were seen once. Sequenced material: PBMCs. The receptors stem from a human donor in good health.

This rearrangement joins TRBV11-2 to TRBJ2-2; TRBD2 is a possible D gene (6 bases). Between the trimmed V and J ends, which lost 5 bases and 8 bases, there was a span of 12 bases. In germline, CDR1 is SGHAT, CDR2 FQNNGV. The CDR3 loop spans 13 amino acids. CDR3 nucleotide sequence: TGTGCCAGCAGCCACGCCGCGGGAGGGGAGCTGTTTTTT. It is translated as CASSHAAGGELFF.

The CDR3 coding sequence is TGTGCCAGCAGTGAGATACAGGGTCGCGAGCAGTACTTC. It translates to CASSEIQGREQYF. The chain is built from TRBV6-1 and TRBJ2-7, with a weak D call TRBD1 (6 bases). V was shortened by 3 bases and J by 6 bases, with 12 bases between the two germline ends. CDR1 MNHNS and CDR2 SASEGT come from the germline V gene. The CDR3 spans 13 residues.

The V call is TRBV29-1, the J call TRBJ2-1, with TRBD2 identical over 11 bases. This CDR3 is built from 14 residues. Germline assignment: CDR1 SQVTM and CDR2 ANQGSEA. V gave up 6 bases and J gave up 4 bases; unmatched junction bases: 5. The CDR3 region is CSVSTSGVYNEQFF. Here the CDR3 DNA reads TGCAGCGTCTCGACTAGCGGGGTATACAATGAGCAGTTCTTC.

This clone was picked up a small number of times. This chain links TRBV30 with TRBJ2-6, with 10 bases aligning to TRBD1. CDR3 length: 20 residues. The germline V gene has CDR1 GTSNPN and CDR2 SVGIG (reference sequence). Germline trimming cut 3 bases from V and 2 bases from J; bases unmatched to any gene: 16. CDR3 sequence: CAWRRRGFDRGRTGANVLTF. The CDR3, as DNA: TGTGCCTGGAGACGACGTGGTTTTGACAGGGGGCGAACTGGGGCCAACGTCCTGACTTTC.

This clone was observed a few times. This chain connects TRBV4-1 to TRBJ2-7, with D hard to call. The germline V gene encodes CDR1 MGHRA and CDR2 YSYEKL. The germline V and J ends were trimmed by 2 bases and 6 bases, with 11 bases remaining between them. The CDR3 sequence is 13 residues long. The CDR3 nucleotides read TGCGCCAGCAGCCAACCCCCCTCCCGCGAGCAGTACTTC. It translates to CASSQPPSREQYF.

This clone is a singleton in its sample. The CDR3 DNA sequence: TGTGCCAGCAGCTTACCGGGCACAGATACGCAGTATTTT. Translated: CASSLPGTDTQYF. V and J are TRBV5-4 and TRBJ2-3; D unresolved. Germline CDR1 SGHNT, CDR2 YYREEE (reference sequence). CDR3 length equals 13 residues. Deletions cut 2 bases from V and 1 base from J, with 5 bases between.

This clone was observed a handful of times. The junction differs from germline at one of its ends, possibly a read error. The chain is built from TRBV6-5 and TRBJ1-2, with 7 bases aligning to TRBD1. This CDR3 has 13 residues. CDR1 is MNHEY, CDR2 SVGAGI, per germline. Here the CDR3 reads CASSGTEINGYPF. CDR3 sequence (DNA): TGTGCCAGCAGTGGGACAGAGATTAATGGCTACCCCTTC.

The chain is built from TRBV4-1 and TRBJ2-7; no clear D. This CDR3 is built from 13 residues. CDR1 is MGHRA, CDR2 YSYEKL, per germline. Between the trimmed V and J ends, which lost 5 bases and 3 bases, there was a span of 11 bases. For the CDR3, the DNA is TGCGCCAGCAGCACCCGGTCAAACTACGAGCAGTACTTC. Translation gives CASSTRSNYEQYF.

This chain connects TRBV7-2 to TRBJ1-2; 10 bases are a match to TRBD1. V lost 4 bases, J lost 0 bases, and 2 bases stayed unmatched. Germline CDR1 SGHTA, CDR2 FQGNSA. The CDR3 totals 15 residues. CDR3 loop: CASSSTGGANYGYTF. In nucleotides, the CDR3 is TGTGCCAGCAGCTCGACAGGGGGCGCTAACTATGGCTACACCTTC.

The chain joins TRBV30 to TRBJ2-3; 15 nucleotides match TRBD2. The V and J ends lost 2 bases and 2 bases, in that order; junction bases with no gene match: 5. The CDR3 has 17 amino acids. CDR1 GTSNPN and CDR2 SVGIG come from the germline V gene (reference sequence). CDR3 DNA: TGTGCCTGGAGTTCAGGACTAGCGGGGGGGCCCACAGATACGCAGTATTTT. Translating gives CAWSSGLAGGPTDTQYF.

This clone has a handful of counts. The CDR3 nucleotides read TGTGCCAGCAGTTTAAAGTCCGGTCAGCCCCAGCATTTT. It is translated as CASSLKSGQPQHF. The rearrangement links TRBV27 to TRBJ1-5; D is undetermined. This CDR3 spans 13 amino acids. Per germline, CDR1 MNHEY and CDR2 SMNVEV (reference sequence). The V and J ends lost 2 bases and 6 bases respectively, with 8 bases between them.

This clone has a handful of counts. The chain uses TRBV9 and TRBJ2-6, with TRBD1 identical over 11 bases. The CDR3 runs 18 residues. Per germline, CDR1 SGDLS and CDR2 YYNGEE. Germline trimming cut 4 bases from V and 2 bases from J; bases unmatched to any gene: 8. The chain's CDR3 is CASSSRGQGEAGANVLTF. CDR3 coding DNA: TGTGCCAGCAGCTCCCGGGGACAGGGGGAGGCTGGGGCCAACGTCCTGACTTTC.

CDR3 DNA sequence: TGTGCCAGCAGTGAACCGGGACAGGCGTCTTGGACCCAGTACTTC. It yields the protein CASSEPGQASWTQYF. This chain uses TRBV6-1 with TRBJ2-5; 8 nucleotides agree with TRBD1. V gave up 2 bases and J gave up 7 bases; unmatched junction bases: 9. Per germline, CDR1 MNHNS and CDR2 SASEGT. CDR3 size: 15 residues.

For this clone: A read error may account for a junction end that differs from germline. The J gene is TRBJ2-7, the V gene TRBV7-9; TRBD1 agrees at 7 bases. The V gene's germline CDR1 is SEHNR and CDR2 FQNEAQ (reference sequence). There are 13 residues in the CDR3. The CDR3 bases are TGTTCCAGCAGCATACAGGGGAAGGGCGAGCAGTACTTC. Translation: CSSSIQGKGEQYF.

This clone was observed once. V usage is TRBV5-5 and J usage is TRBJ1-3; no definite D call. V was clipped by 2 bases and J by 0 bases, with 9 bases between them. Germline V CDR1 and CDR2: SGHKS, YYEKEE (reference sequence). The CDR3 loop spans 15 amino acids. CDR3 loop: CASSLPTVSGNTIYF. The CDR3 DNA is TGTGCCAGCAGCTTACCAACAGTCTCTGGAAACACCATATATTTT.

This clone came up a few times. The chain is built from TRBV4-3 and TRBJ2-3; 9 bases fit TRBD2. V lost 0 bases to trimming and J lost 1 base; unmatched junction nucleotides: 5. CDR3 size: 17 residues. Germline V CDR1 and CDR2: LGHNA, YSLEER. CDR3 in amino acids: CASSQEGASGGTDTQYF. The CDR3 region has the DNA TGCGCCAGCAGCCAAGAGGGAGCTAGCGGGGGCACAGATACGCAGTATTTT.

V and J are TRBV20-1 and TRBJ1-2; D is uncertain. Germline V gene data show CDR1 as DFQATT and CDR2 as SNEGSKA (reference sequence). V lost 6 bases to trimming and J lost 3 bases, with 8 bases between them. CDR3 length equals 11 residues. The CDR3 spells CSAYPDYGYTF. CDR3 in DNA: TGCAGTGCCTACCCCGACTATGGCTACACCTTC.

This rearrangement joins TRBV7-2 to TRBJ1-2; D gene uncertain. Germline-derived CDR1 and CDR2 are SGHTA and FQGNSA. V was shortened by 1 base and J by 1 base, with 7 bases between the two germline ends. The CDR3 runs to 14 residues. The CDR3 protein is CASSLDTRNYGYTF. CDR3 in DNA: TGTGCCAGCAGCTTAGATACACGTAACTATGGCTACACCTTC.

The V call is TRBV4-3, the J call TRBJ2-7, with TRBD1 matching over 7 bases. Germline V gives CDR1 LGHNA, CDR2 YSLEER. This CDR3 contains 15 residues. Trimming took 3 bases from V and 1 from J; bases not matched to a gene: 6. CDR3 DNA: TGCGCCAGCAGCCACCAGTGGGGACAGTCCTACGAGCAGTACTTC. Protein product: CASSHQWGQSYEQYF.

This clone came up a few times. V usage is TRBV27 and J usage is TRBJ2-5, with D possibly TRBD2 on 7 matching bases. The CDR3 is 14 residues long. Trimming took 5 bases from V and 5 from J, leaving 15 bases between them. Germline V CDR1 and CDR2: MNHEY, SMNVEV (reference sequence). In DNA form, the CDR3 reads TGTGCCAGCAGTCCTCGTCGGGGGGCCGAGACCCAGTACTTC. It translates to CASSPRRGAETQYF.

This clone was seen a few times. This chain uses TRBV6-5 with TRBJ1-5, with 8 nucleotides matching TRBD1. Trimming removed 6 bases from V and 7 bases from J; junction bases left unmatched: 11. CDR1 is MNHEY, CDR2 SVGAGI, per germline. There are 15 residues in the CDR3. CDR3 bases: TGTGCCAGCAGCTCCGACAGGGGCCCGTGGCAGCCCCAGCATTTT. Translation gives CASSSDRGPWQPQHF.

The chain joins TRBV7-9 to TRBJ2-5; the match to TRBD1 covers 9 bases. CDR3 length: 15 amino acids. Germline CDR1 and CDR2: SEHNR and FQNEAQ (reference sequence). The ends lost 5 bases at V and 3 bases at J; junction bases unmatched: 7. The chain's CDR3 is CASSPSWTGEETQYF. CDR3 DNA sequence: TGTGCCAGCAGCCCAAGTTGGACAGGGGAAGAGACCCAGTACTTC.

This clone was seen a few times. This rearrangement joins TRBV4-2 to TRBJ1-3; D is undetermined. Germline CDR1 and CDR2: LGHNA and YNFKEQ. Trimming pared 0 bases from V and 1 base from J, leaving 7 bases between. CDR3 length equals 15 residues. The CDR3 reads CASSQETASGNTIYF. Written as DNA, the CDR3 is TGTGCCAGCAGCCAAGAGACTGCATCTGGAAACACCATATATTTT.

CDR3 loop: CASSYPLGAGGETQYF. DNA of the CDR3: TGTGCCAGCAGTTACCCCCTAGGGGCGGGGGGTGAGACCCAGTACTTC. The V call is TRBV6-6, the J call TRBJ2-5, with 8 bases aligning to TRBD2. The CDR3 runs to 16 residues. Germline lookup yields CDR1 MNHNY and CDR2 SVGAGI (reference sequence). The V and J ends lost 2 bases and 5 bases, in that order; junction bases with no gene match: 10.

This rearrangement joins TRBV7-6 to TRBJ2-2; possible D gene TRBD1, 5 bases. The germline gives CDR1 SGHVS, CDR2 FNYEAQ. V gave up 5 bases and J gave up 0 bases, with 13 bases separating them. CDR3 length: 16 amino acids. CDR3 in amino acids: CASSQIRTSNTGELFF. In nucleotides, the CDR3 is TGTGCCAGCAGCCAGATTCGGACATCGAACACCGGGGAGCTGTTTTTT.

The chain joins TRBV2 to TRBJ1-1; the D gene is possibly TRBD1 (5 bases). The CDR3 contains 14 residues. Trimming removed 4 bases at V and 0 bases at J, with 9 bases between. The germline gives CDR1 SNHLY, CDR2 FYNNEI. As DNA, the CDR3 is TGTGCCAGCAGTGGACAGCTAATGAACACTGAAGCTTTCTTT. Encoded protein: CASSGQLMNTEAFF.

J is TRBJ2-1 and V is TRBV7-2; 14 bases map to TRBD2. V dropped 5 bases and J dropped 6; count of bases not matched to a gene: 3. The CDR3 runs 15 residues. Germline loops: CDR1 SGHTA, CDR2 FQGNSA. CDR3 nucleotides: TGTGCCAGCAGCCTCGGACTAGCGGGGGGCAATGAGCAGTTCTTC. Protein product: CASSLGLAGGNEQFF.

The chain combines TRBV19 with TRBJ1-5; D might be TRBD1 (6 bases). Trimming left V 8 bases short and J 4 bases short, with 12 bases between. Germline V lookup: CDR1 LNHDA, CDR2 SQIVND (reference sequence). The CDR3 covers 13 residues. This CDR3 is CASGGRGNQPQHF. The CDR3 region has the DNA TGTGCCAGTGGGGGCAGGGGAAATCAGCCCCAGCATTTT.

The V call is TRBV6-5, the J call TRBJ2-1; 9 bases fit TRBD1. The germline gives CDR1 MNHEY, CDR2 SVGAGI. This CDR3 is built from 14 residues. Trimming at V came to 6 bases and at J to 6 bases, leaving 6 bases not matched to a gene. The CDR3 protein is CASRPGQGVNEQFF. The CDR3 nucleotides are TGTGCCAGCAGACCGGGACAGGGTGTCAATGAGCAGTTCTTC.

DNA for the CDR3: TGTGCCAGCAGTTTTAGAGGACAGGGGGAAGAGACCCAGTACTTC. This gives the protein CASSFRGQGEETQYF. The rearrangement uses TRBV6-5 and TRBJ2-5; TRBD1 matches 10 bases. The germline gives CDR1 MNHEY, CDR2 SVGAGI. The V gene end was trimmed by 4 bases and the J gene end by 3 bases; junction bases not matched to a gene: 5. CDR3 length: 15 amino acids.